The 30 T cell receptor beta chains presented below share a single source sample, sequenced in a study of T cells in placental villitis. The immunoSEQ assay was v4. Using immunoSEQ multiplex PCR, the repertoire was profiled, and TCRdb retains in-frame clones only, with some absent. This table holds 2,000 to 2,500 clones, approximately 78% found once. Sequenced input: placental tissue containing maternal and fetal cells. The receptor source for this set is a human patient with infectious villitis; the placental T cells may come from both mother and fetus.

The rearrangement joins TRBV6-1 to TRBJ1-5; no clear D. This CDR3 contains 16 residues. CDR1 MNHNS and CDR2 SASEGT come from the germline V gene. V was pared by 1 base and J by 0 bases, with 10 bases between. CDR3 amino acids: CASSEGNRNSNQPQHF. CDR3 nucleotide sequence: TGTGCCAGCAGTGAAGGCAACAGAAATAGCAATCAGCCCCAGCATTTT.

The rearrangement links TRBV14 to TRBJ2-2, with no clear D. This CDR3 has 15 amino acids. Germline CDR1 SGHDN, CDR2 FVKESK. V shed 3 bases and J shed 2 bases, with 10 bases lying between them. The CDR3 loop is CASSQSYFNTGELFF. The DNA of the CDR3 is TGTGCCAGCAGCCAGAGCTATTTCAACACCGGGGAGCTGTTTTTT.

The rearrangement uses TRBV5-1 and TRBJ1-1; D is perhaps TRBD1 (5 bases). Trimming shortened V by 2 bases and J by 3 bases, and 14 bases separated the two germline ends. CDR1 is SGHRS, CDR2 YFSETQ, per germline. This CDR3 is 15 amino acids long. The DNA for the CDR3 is TGCGCCAGCAGCTTCGTAAGGGGAGGATACACTGAAGCTTTCTTT. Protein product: CASSFVRGGYTEAFF.

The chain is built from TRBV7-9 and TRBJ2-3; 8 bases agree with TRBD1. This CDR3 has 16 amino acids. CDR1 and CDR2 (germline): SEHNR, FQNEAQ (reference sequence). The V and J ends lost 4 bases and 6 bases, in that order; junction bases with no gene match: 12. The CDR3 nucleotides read TGTGCCAGCAGCTCCGGTGGACAGGGAAGGGTCGATACGCAGTATTTT. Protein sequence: CASSSGGQGRVDTQYF.

CDR3 coding DNA: TGTGCCAGCAGCATACAGGGGGTTTGGACTGAAGCTTTCTTT. Its translation: CASSIQGVWTEAFF. This chain links TRBV7-8 with TRBJ1-1; TRBD1 agrees at 8 bases. This CDR3 is built from 14 residues. V lost 5 bases to trimming and J lost 5 bases; unmatched junction nucleotides: 7. The V gene's germline CDR1 is SGHVS and CDR2 FQNEAQ.

CDR3 bases: TGTGCCAGCAGGCTAGGGGACAGGGGCACTGAAGCTTTCTTT. Residues: CASRLGDRGTEAFF. J is TRBJ1-1 and V is TRBV9, with 10 bases lining up with TRBD1. The CDR3 spans 14 residues. The V segment lost 5 bases and the J segment 4 bases; nucleotides outside the gene matches: 5. Per the germline V gene, CDR1 is SGDLS and CDR2 is YYNGEE.

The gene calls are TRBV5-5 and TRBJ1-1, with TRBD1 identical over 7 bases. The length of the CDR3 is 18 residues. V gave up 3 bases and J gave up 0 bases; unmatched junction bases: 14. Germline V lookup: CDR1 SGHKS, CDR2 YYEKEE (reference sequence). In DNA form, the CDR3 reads TGTGCCAGCAGCTCCCGACCCCTGGGACAGACAGTGAACACTGAAGCTTTCTTT. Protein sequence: CASSSRPLGQTVNTEAFF.

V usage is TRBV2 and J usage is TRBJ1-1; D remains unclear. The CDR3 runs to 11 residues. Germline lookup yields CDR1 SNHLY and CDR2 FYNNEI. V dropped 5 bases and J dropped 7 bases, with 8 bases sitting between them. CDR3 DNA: TGTGCCAGCAGTCCGGCTTATGAAGCTTTCTTT. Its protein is CASSPAYEAFF.

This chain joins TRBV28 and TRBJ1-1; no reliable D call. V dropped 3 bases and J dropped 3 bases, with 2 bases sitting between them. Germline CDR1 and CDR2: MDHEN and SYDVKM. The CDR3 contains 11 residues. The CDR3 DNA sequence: TGTGCCAGCAGTTTGTACACTGAAGCTTTCTTT. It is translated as CASSLYTEAFF.

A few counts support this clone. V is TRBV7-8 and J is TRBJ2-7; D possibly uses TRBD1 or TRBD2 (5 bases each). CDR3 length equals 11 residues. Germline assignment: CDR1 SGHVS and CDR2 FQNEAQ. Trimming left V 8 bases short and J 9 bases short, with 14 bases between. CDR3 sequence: CASGDVGVQYF. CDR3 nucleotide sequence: TGTGCCAGCGGCGACGTGGGGGTGCAGTACTTC.

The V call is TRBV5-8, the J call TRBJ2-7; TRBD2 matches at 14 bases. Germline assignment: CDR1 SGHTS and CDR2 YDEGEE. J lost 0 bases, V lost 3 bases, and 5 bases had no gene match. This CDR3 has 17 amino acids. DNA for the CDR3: TGTGCCAGCAGCTCGGGACTAGCGGGGGTAAGCTCCTACGAGCAGTACTTC. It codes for CASSSGLAGVSSYEQYF.

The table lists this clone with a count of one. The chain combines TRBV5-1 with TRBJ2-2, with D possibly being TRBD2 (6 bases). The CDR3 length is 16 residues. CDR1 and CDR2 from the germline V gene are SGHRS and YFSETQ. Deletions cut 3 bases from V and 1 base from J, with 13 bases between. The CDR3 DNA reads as TGCGCCAGCAGCTCGACCGGGACTGTGAACACCGGGGAGCTGTTTTTT. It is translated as CASSSTGTVNTGELFF.

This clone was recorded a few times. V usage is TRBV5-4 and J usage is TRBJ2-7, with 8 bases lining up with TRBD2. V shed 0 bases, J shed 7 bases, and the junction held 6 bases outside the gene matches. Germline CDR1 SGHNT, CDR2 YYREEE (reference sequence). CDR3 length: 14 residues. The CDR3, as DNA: TGTGCCAGCAGCTTGGGTCCGGGGGGGCAGGAGCAGTACTTC. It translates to CASSLGPGGQEQYF.

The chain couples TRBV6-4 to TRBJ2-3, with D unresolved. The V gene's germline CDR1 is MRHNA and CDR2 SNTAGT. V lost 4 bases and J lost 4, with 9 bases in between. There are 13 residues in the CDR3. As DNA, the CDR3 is TGTGCCAGCAGTGTGGAGCTGGCAGATACGCAGTATTTT. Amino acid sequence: CASSVELADTQYF.

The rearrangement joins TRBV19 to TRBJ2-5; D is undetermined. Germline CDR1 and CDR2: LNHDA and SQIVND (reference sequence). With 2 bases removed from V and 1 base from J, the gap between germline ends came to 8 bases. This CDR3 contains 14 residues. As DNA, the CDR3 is TGTGCCAGTAGTATAAGGGTAATCCAAGAGACCCAGTACTTC. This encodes CASSIRVIQETQYF.

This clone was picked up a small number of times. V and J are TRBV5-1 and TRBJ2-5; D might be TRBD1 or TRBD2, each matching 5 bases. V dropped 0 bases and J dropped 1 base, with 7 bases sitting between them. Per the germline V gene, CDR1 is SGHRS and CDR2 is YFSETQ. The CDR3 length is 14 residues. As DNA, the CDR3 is TGCGCCAGCAGCTTGGAGAGGGGCCAAGAGACCCAGTACTTC. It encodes CASSLERGQETQYF.

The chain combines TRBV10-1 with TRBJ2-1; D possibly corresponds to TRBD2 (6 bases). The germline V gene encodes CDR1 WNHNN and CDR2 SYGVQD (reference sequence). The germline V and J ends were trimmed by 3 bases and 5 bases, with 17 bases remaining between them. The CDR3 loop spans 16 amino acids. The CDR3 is CASSDPGGVTNNEQFF. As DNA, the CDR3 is TGCGCCAGCAGTGACCCGGGCGGGGTTACCAACAATGAGCAGTTCTTC.

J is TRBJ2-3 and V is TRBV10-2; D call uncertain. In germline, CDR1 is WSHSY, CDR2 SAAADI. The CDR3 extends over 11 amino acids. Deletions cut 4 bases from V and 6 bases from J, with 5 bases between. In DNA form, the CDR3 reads TGCGCCAGCAGTGTCGGCGATACGCAGTATTTT. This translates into CASSVGDTQYF.

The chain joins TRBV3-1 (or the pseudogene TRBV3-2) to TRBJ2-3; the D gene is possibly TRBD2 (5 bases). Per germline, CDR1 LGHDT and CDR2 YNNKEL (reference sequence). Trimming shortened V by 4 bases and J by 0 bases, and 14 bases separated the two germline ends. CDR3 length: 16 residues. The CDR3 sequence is CASSPNRGSSTDTQYF. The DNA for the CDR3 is TGTGCCAGCAGCCCTAACCGAGGGTCTAGCACAGATACGCAGTATTTT.

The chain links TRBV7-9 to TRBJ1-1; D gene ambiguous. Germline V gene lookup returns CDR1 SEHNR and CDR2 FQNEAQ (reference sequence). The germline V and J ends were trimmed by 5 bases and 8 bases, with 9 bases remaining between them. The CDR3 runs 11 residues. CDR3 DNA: TGTGCCAGCAGCAAGGGCTTCGAAGCTTTCTTT. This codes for CASSKGFEAFF.

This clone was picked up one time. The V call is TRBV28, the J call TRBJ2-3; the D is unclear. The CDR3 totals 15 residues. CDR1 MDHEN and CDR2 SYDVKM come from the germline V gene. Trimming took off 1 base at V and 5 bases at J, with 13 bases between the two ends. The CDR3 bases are TGTGCCAGCAGTTTATCGGCAGCATTACTAGATACGCAGTATTTT. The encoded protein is CASSLSAALLDTQYF.

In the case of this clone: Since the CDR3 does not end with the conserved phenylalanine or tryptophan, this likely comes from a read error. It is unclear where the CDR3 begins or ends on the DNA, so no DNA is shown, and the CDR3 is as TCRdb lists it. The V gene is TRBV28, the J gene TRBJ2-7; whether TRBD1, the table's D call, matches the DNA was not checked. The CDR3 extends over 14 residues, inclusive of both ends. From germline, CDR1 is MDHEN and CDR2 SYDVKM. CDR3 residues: CASSFRGQAYEPYS.

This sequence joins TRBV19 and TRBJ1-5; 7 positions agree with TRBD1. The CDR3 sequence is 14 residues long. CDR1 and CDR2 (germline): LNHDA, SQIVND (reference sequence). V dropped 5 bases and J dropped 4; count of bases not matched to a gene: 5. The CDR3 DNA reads TGTGCCAGTAGTGGTAACAGGGGAAATCAGCCCCAGCATTTT. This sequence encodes CASSGNRGNQPQHF.

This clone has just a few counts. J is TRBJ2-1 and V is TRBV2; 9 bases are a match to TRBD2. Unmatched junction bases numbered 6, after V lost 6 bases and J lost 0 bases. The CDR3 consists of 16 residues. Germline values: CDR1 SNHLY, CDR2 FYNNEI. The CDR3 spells CASSPTSGSSYNEQFF. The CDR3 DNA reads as TGTGCCAGCAGCCCGACTAGCGGCAGCTCCTACAATGAGCAGTTCTTC.

The CDR3 loop reads CASSLTQGAYEQYF. CDR3 coding DNA: TGTGCCAGCAGCTTGACACAGGGGGCCTACGAGCAGTACTTC. The chain combines TRBV5-4 with TRBJ2-7; TRBD1 matches at 8 bases. Per the germline V gene, CDR1 is SGHNT and CDR2 is YYREEE (reference sequence). This CDR3 region has 14 residues. After removal of 1 base from V and 2 bases from J, the junction contained 2 bases not matched to a gene.

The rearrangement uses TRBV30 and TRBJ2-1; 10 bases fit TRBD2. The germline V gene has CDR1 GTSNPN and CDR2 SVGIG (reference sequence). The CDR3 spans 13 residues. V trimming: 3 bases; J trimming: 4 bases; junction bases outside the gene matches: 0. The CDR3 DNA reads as TGTGCCTGGAGAGCGGGGGGGTACAATGAGCAGTTCTTC. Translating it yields CAWRAGGYNEQFF. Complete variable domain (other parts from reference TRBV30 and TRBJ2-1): SQTIHQWPATLVQPVGSPLSLECTVEGTSNPNLYWYRQAAGRGLQLLFYSVGIGQISSEVPQNLSASRPQDRQFILSSKKLLLSDSGFYLCAWRAGGYNEQFFGPGTRLTVL.

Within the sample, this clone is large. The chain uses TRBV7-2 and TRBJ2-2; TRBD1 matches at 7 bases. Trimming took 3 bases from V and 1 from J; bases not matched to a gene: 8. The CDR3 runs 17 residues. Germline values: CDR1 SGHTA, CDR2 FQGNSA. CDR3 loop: CASSFRTGDKNTGELFF. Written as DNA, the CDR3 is TGTGCCAGCAGCTTCCGGACAGGTGACAAGAACACCGGGGAGCTGTTTTTT.

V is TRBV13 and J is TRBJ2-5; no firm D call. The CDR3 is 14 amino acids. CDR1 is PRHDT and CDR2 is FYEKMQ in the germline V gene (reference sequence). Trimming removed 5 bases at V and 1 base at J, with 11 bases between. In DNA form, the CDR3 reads TGTGCCAGCAGCATTAGAAAAATCCAAGAGACCCAGTACTTC. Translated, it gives CASSIRKIQETQYF.

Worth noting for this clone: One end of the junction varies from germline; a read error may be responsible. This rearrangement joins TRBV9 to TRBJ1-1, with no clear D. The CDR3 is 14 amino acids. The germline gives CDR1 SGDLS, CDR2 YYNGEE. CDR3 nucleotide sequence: TGTGCCAGCAGCGTCGGCGACACGGGCACTGAAGCTCTCTTT. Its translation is CASSVGDTGTEALF.

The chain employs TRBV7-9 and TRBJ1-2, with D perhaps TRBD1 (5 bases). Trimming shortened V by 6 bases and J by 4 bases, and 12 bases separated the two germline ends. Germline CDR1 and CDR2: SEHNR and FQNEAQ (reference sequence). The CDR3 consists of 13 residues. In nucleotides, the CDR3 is TGTGCCAGCAGTCAGAGGGACGGCTATGGCTACACCTTC. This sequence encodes CASSQRDGYGYTF.